These T cell receptor beta chains were read from a single sample in a study of ipilimumab plus nivolumab after autologous stem cell transplantation. TCRdb's copy holds only in-frame clones and misses some; the assay was immunoSEQ multiplex PCR. In the table there are more than 12,000 clones, approximately 72% of which are singletons. The sample in question was PBMCs, obtained in a trial of ipilimumab plus nivolumab as post-transplant consolidation. Receptor source: a male donor with primary mediastinal lymphoma. CDR3s include the opening cysteine and the closing phenylalanine or tryptophan. Each record gives: clone size, J gene, V gene, D gene, CDR3 DNA, CDR3 protein. A D gene is named only where the DNA matches it firmly. Clone size is not always given. Where it is, it says once, few, many or a class for expanded clones.

once | TRBJ1-4 | TRBV28 | NA | TGTGCCAGCAGTTTTGGTTACCATAGACCGAGTTTTAATGAAAAACTGTTTTTT | CASSFGYHRPSFNEKLFF
NA | TRBJ1-5 | TRBV5-5 | TRBD1 | TGTGCCAGCAGCCCCGGGACAGGGGTTCAGCCCCAGCATTTT | CASSPGTGVQPQHF
NA | TRBJ1-4 | TRBV28 | NA | TGTGCCAGCAGACCGACTAGGGAGACTAATGAAAAACTGTTTTTT | CASRPTRETNEKLFF
NA | TRBJ2-5 | TRBV12-5 | NA | TGTGCTAGTGGTTTGATCGGAGAGACCCAGTACTTC | CASGLIGETQYF
few | TRBJ2-1 | TRBV5-1 | NA | TGCGCCAGCAGCTTGGCCCCTGGGACACTAAACAATGAGCAGTTCTTC | CASSLAPGTLNNEQFF
NA | TRBJ2-7 | TRBV5-1 | NA | TGCGCCAGCAGTCAGCCGGGCCCTACCTACGAGCAGTACTTC | CASSQPGPTYEQYF
NA | TRBJ2-7 | TRBV28 | TRBD1 | TGTGCCAGCATTCAATTGACAGGGAACGAGCAGTACTTC | CASIQLTGNEQYF
few | TRBJ2-2 | TRBV2 | NA | TGTGCCAGCAGTGAAGGGCATGGGGCGAACACCGGGGAGCTGTTTTTT | CASSEGHGANTGELFF
NA | TRBJ2-3 | TRBV5-1 | TRBD2 | TGCGCCAGCAGCTCCCGACTAGCGGGGGGGGCAGATACGCAGTATTTT | CASSSRLAGGADTQYF
NA | TRBJ2-1 | TRBV5-1 | NA | TGCGCCAGCAGCTTGTCCCCCTCGGGGGACTACAATGAGCAGTTCTTC | CASSLSPSGDYNEQFF